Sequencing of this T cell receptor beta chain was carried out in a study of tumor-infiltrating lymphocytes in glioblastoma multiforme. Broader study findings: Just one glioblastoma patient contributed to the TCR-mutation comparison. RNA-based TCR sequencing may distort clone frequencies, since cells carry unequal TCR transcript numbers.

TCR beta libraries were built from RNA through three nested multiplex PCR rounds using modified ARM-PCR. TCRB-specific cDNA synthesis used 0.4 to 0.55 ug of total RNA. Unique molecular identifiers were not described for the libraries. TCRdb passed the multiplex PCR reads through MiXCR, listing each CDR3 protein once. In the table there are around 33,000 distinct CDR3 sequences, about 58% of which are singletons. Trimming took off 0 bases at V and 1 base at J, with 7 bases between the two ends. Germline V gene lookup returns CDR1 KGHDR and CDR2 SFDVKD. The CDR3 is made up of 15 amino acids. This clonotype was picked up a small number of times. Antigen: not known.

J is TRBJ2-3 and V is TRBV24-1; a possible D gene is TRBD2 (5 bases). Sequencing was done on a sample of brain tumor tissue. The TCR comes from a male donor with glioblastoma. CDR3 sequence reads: CATSDLLSGTDTQYF. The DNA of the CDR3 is TGTGCCACCAGTGATTTGCTTAGCGGCACAGATACGCAGTATTTT.